This entry lists 10 T cell receptor beta chains sequenced from one sample in a study of control samples from healthy donors and cancer patients. Assay used: immunoSEQ multiplex PCR; TCRdb lists only in-frame clones, some missing. The table records fewer than 95,000 clones, roughly 91% of them present only once. Sequenced sample: blood. The receptors derive from a man younger than 40 in good health.

The gene calls are TRBV6-6 and TRBJ2-1, with TRBD2 matching over 7 bases. The CDR3 consists of 16 residues. Trimming took 5 bases from V and 5 from J; bases not matched to a gene: 12. Germline V gives CDR1 MNHNY, CDR2 SVGAGI (reference sequence). The CDR3, as DNA: TGTGCCAGCAGTCAACCTCTCGGACTAGGGGACAATGAGCAGTTCTTC. Its translation is CASSQPLGLGDNEQFF.

The chain uses TRBV7-9 and TRBJ2-1; TRBD2 agrees at 10 bases. This CDR3 region has 15 residues. V trimming: 5 bases; J trimming: 3 bases; junction bases outside the gene matches: 4. Germline V gives CDR1 SEHNR, CDR2 FQNEAQ (reference sequence). The CDR3 sequence: CASSISGGYYNEQFF. The CDR3 nucleotides read TGTGCCAGCAGCATTAGCGGGGGGTACTACAATGAGCAGTTCTTC. The full variable domain, with the rest looked up from reference TRBV7-9 and TRBJ2-1, is DTGVSQNPRHKITKRGQNVTFRCDPISEHNRLYWYRQTLGQGPEFLTYFQNEAQLEKSRLLSDRFSAERPKGSFSTLEIQRTEQGDSAMYLCASSISGGYYNEQFFGPGTRLTVL.

J is TRBJ1-2 and V is TRBV4-2, with a tentative D call TRBD1 (5 bases). CDR1 is LGHNA, CDR2 YNFKEQ, per germline. Trimming took off 0 bases at V and 3 bases at J, with 11 bases between the two ends. CDR3 length: 15 residues. The CDR3 nucleotides read TGTGCCAGCAGCCAAGATCGGGACTCATACTATGGCTACACCTTC. Translated, it gives CASSQDRDSYYGYTF.

This clone was seen just once. This chain connects TRBV6-5 to TRBJ2-7; 12 bases match TRBD2. CDR3 length: 15 residues. The germline V gene has CDR1 MNHEY and CDR2 SVGAGI. Losses at the gene ends were 6 bases for V and 4 bases for J; bases not matched to a gene: 7. The CDR3 nucleotides are TGTGCCAGCAGCCCCGGGACTAGCGGGTTTTACGAGCAGTACTTC. Its translation is CASSPGTSGFYEQYF.

The V and J genes are TRBV2 and TRBJ2-7; 7 positions agree with TRBD2. V was pared by 2 bases and J by 5 bases, with 12 bases of the junction left unmatched. This CDR3 region has 16 residues. In germline, CDR1 is SNHLY, CDR2 FYNNEI. In DNA form, the CDR3 reads TGTGCCAGCAGTGAATGGTCGGGAGGAATCAGCCACGAGCAGTACTTC. Its protein is CASSEWSGGISHEQYF.

J is TRBJ1-1 and V is TRBV7-6; D not resolved. The V end was cut by 11 bases, the J end by 5 bases, with 9 bases between. The CDR3 has 10 residues. Germline lookup yields CDR1 SGHVS and CDR2 FNYEAQ. The DNA for the CDR3 is TGTGCCGGGAGTCGGACTGAAGCTTTCTTT. Protein: CAGSRTEAFF.

The rearrangement joins TRBV4-2 to TRBJ2-1, with 8 positions matching TRBD2. Germline V gene data show CDR1 as LGHNA and CDR2 as YNFKEQ. The length of the CDR3 is 16 residues. V shed 4 bases and J 0 bases; nucleotides not matched to a gene: 5. The CDR3 is CASSLIAGSSYNEQFF. The CDR3 region has the DNA TGTGCCAGCAGCCTTATAGCGGGAAGCTCCTACAATGAGCAGTTCTTC.

V and J are TRBV10-2 and TRBJ1-2, with 10 bases lining up with TRBD1. Germline CDR1 reads WSHSY; CDR2 reads SAAADI. The junction had 14 bases not matched to a gene; V was cut back by 4 bases and J by 3 bases. The CDR3 sequence is 18 residues long. CDR3 nucleotide sequence: TGCGCCAGCAGTGGGGGGACAGGGGTTTCGGTTATTGACTATGGCTACACCTTC. Its translation is CASSGGTGVSVIDYGYTF.

V gene TRBV6-2 or TRBV6-3 combines with J gene TRBJ2-7; 8 nucleotides match TRBD1. The V segment lost 1 base and the J segment 9 bases; nucleotides outside the gene matches: 11. Germline V gene sequence: CDR1 MNHEY, CDR2 SVGEGT. There are 15 residues in the CDR3. In DNA, the CDR3 is TGTGCCAGCAGTTACTTATGGGCGGGACAGGCCGGGCAGTACTTC. As protein: CASSYLWAGQAGQYF.

This clone was recorded once. The J gene is TRBJ2-1, the V gene TRBV9, with TRBD2 matching 7 bases. The V gene end was trimmed by 4 bases and the J gene end by 5 bases; junction bases not matched to a gene: 9. The CDR3 extends over 15 amino acids. From germline, CDR1 is SGDLS and CDR2 YYNGEE. The CDR3 coding sequence is TGTGCCAGCAGCCTTACCGGGACTAAAGACAATGAGCAGTTCTTC. It codes for CASSLTGTKDNEQFF.